This is a list of T cell receptor beta chains from one sample in a study of T cells after posttransplantation cyclophosphamide. The data were produced by immunoSEQ multiplex PCR, yet TCRdb's version contains in-frame clones alone and is incomplete. The repertoire consists of 15,000 to 19,000 clones, with roughly 80% occurring once and the leading ten covering around 5%. The specimen was PBMCs, collected 350 to 400 days after allogeneic stem cell transplant with calcineurin inhibitor and methotrexate. These receptors all come from a male patient between 18 and 35 years old who received an allogeneic stem cell transplant from a related donor, was CMV-positive, and had no GVHD. Part of the T cell pool may stem from the graft donor. CDR3s include the opening cysteine and the closing phenylalanine or tryptophan. The D gene is left open where the match is weak. The size of a clone is reported for some rows only, either as once, few or many, or as a class for expanded clones.

V	size	D	J	DNA	CDR3
TRBV18	-	-	TRBJ1-2	TGTGCCAGCTCACAGGAGAGCTATGGCTACACCTTC	CASSQESYGYTF
TRBV4-1	-	-	TRBJ1-1	TGCGCCAGCAGCCAAGATGACGGGACATACTATCTCCCTGAAGCTTTCTTT	CASSQDDGTYYLPEAFF
TRBV4-3	-	TRBD1	TRBJ1-2	TGCGCCAGCAGCCAGGAAGACAGGGGATCACTTTGGGGCTACACCTTC	CASSQEDRGSLWGYTF
TRBV9	-	-	TRBJ2-1	TGTGCCAGCAATCCAGGATCGGAATTGAGTGAGCAGTTCTTC	CASNPGSELSEQFF
TRBV6-5	once	TRBD2	TRBJ2-7	TGTGCCAGCAGCCCCGAAGCGGGAGGCTCCTACGAGCAGTACTTC	CASSPEAGGSYEQYF
TRBV6-5	-	TRBD2	TRBJ2-3	TGTGCCAGCAGGGGTGCCGGGACTAGCGAAGATACGCAGTATTTT	CASRGAGTSEDTQYF
TRBV7-2	-	-	TRBJ1-2	TGTGCCAGCAGCCCCCAGGGAGGGGGCTATGGCTACACCTTC	CASSPQGGGYGYTF
TRBV30	-	TRBD1	TRBJ2-7	TGTGCCTGGAGTGTGTGGACAGGGAGCCACGAGCAGTACTTC	CAWSVWTGSHEQYF
TRBV7-9	-	-	TRBJ1-5	TGTGCCAGCAGCCGGCGGGGGGATCAGCCCCAGCATTTT	CASSRRGDQPQHF
TRBV6-5	-	TRBD2	TRBJ2-1	TGTGCCAGCAGTTACGGGGCGGGAGTGAATGAGCAGTTCTTC	CASSYGAGVNEQFF
TRBV5-1	-	-	TRBJ2-7	TGCGCCAGCAGCTTGTCCGCAGGGGACTCCTACGAGCAGTACTTC	CASSLSAGDSYEQYF
TRBV10-2	-	-	TRBJ2-2	TGCGCCAGCACTCGGAGGGGTAGCGGGGAGCTGTTTTTT	CASTRRGSGELFF
TRBV19	-	-	TRBJ1-5	TGTGCCAGTCTGGGAGGCAGTCGCAATCAGCCCCAGCATTTT	CASLGGSRNQPQHF
TRBV21-1	few	-	TRBJ2-6	TGTGCCAGCAGCAGGACACAGGGATCGTCTGGGGCCAACGTCCTGACTTTC	CASSRTQGSSGANVLTF
TRBV4-3	-	TRBD2	TRBJ2-7	TGCGCCAGCAGCCAAGACGCCACTAGCGGGGCCTACGAGCAGTACTTC	CASSQDATSGAYEQYF
TRBV30	-	TRBD1	TRBJ1-2	TGTGCCTGGCTCGGGGGACAGGACTATGGCTACACCTTC	CAWLGGQDYGYTF
TRBV9	-	TRBD1	TRBJ2-3	TGTGCCAGCAAGGTCGGGACAGGGGTGGTTGTGTATACGCAGTATTTT	CASKVGTGVVVYTQYF
TRBV9	once	TRBD1	TRBJ2-2	TGTGCCAGCAGCGCTTCGGACAGGGGGCTCACCGGGGAGCTGTTTTTT	CASSASDRGLTGELFF
TRBV10-1	-	TRBD2	TRBJ2-1	TGCGCCAGCAGTGAGTCTACTAGCGGTTACGCCTACAATGAGCAGTTCTTC	CASSESTSGYAYNEQFF
TRBV7-6	-	-	TRBJ1-3	TGTGCCGGCAGCCGAACCCAGGGGTACGGAAACACCATATATTTT	CAGSRTQGYGNTIYF
TRBV30	-	TRBD1	TRBJ2-7	TGTGCCTCCCCGGGACAGGGGGCCTACGAGCAGTACTTC	CASPGQGAYEQYF
TRBV6-1	-	-	TRBJ1-5	TGTGCCAGCAGTACAAATTATCAGCCCCAGCATTTT	CASSTNYQPQHF
TRBV6-1	-	-	TRBJ1-1	TGTGCCAGCATGCGACAGTTCGGAGTCCTAACTGAAGCTTTCTTT	CASMRQFGVLTEAFF
TRBV11-2	-	TRBD2	TRBJ2-7	TGTGCCAGCAGCCCTGGGTCGGGACTATCCCTCTACGAGCAGTACTTC	CASSPGSGLSLYEQYF
TRBV11-2	-	TRBD2	TRBJ2-7	TGTGCCAGCAGCTTTGGGGTAGGGACTAGCGGGAGGGCATCCTACGAGCAGTACTTC	CASSFGVGTSGRASYEQYF
TRBV7-6	-	-	TRBJ1-1	TGTGCCAGCAGCCCGACAGCGCAGAGTGAAGCTTTCTTT	CASSPTAQSEAFF
TRBV19	-	TRBD2	TRBJ2-3	TGTGCCAGTAGTATTTTTTGTTCAGGGCTCTGGCTAGCGGGGAGCACAGATACGCAGTATTTT	CASSIFCSGLWLAGSTDTQYF
TRBV9	once	-	TRBJ1-1	TGTGCCAGCAGCGTAGTCTCCCCCACTGAAGCTTTCTTT	CASSVVSPTEAFF